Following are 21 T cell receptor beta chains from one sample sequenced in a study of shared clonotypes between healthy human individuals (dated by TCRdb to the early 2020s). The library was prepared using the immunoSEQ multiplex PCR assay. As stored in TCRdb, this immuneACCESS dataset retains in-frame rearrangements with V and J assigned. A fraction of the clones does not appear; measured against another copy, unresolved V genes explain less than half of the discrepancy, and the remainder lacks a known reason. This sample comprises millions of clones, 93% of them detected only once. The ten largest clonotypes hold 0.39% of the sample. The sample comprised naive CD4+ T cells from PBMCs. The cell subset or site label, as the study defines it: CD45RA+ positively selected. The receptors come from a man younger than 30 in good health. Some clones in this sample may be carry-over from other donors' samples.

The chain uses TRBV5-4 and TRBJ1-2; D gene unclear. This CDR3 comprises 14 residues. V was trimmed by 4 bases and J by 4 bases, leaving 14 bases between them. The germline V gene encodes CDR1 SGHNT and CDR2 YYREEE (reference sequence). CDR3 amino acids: CASSREAAGYGYTF. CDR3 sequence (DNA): TGTGCCAGCAGCCGGGAGGCGGCTGGCTATGGCTACACCTTC.

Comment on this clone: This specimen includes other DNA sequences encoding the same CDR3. In nucleotides, the CDR3 is TGTGCCAGCAGCCCCCGGGGGACTAGCGGCTACGAGCAGTACTTC. Translated: CASSPRGTSGYEQYF. The V and J genes are TRBV9 and TRBJ2-7, with 11 bases that match TRBD2. The V and J ends lost 4 bases and 3 bases, in that order; junction bases with no gene match: 6. The CDR3 is made up of 15 amino acids. Germline V gives CDR1 SGDLS, CDR2 YYNGEE.

In DNA form, the CDR3 reads TGTGCCAGCAGACCTCGACAGGGGAACACTGAAGCTTTCTTT. This encodes CASRPRQGNTEAFF. The chain links TRBV7-9 to TRBJ1-1; TRBD1 aligns across 7 bases. Germline V CDR1 and CDR2: SEHNR, FQNEAQ (reference sequence). V was clipped by 6 bases and J by 1 base; unmatched bases: 5. This CDR3 is 14 amino acids long.

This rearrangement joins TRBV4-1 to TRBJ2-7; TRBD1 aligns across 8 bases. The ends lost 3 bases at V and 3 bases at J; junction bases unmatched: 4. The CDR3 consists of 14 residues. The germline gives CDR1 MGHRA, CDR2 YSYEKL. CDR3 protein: CASSHPGQDYEQYF. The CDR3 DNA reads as TGCGCCAGCAGCCACCCGGGACAGGACTACGAGCAGTACTTC.

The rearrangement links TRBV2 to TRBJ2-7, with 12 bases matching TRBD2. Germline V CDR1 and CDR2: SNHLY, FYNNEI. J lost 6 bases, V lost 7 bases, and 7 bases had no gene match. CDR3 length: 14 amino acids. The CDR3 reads CASNRRLAGVEQYF. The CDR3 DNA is TGTGCCAGCAATCGGAGACTAGCGGGAGTCGAGCAGTACTTC.

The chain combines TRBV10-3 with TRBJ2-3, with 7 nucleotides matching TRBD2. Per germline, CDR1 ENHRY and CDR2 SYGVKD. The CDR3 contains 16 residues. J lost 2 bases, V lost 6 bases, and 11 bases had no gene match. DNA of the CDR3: TGTGCCATCAGGGACGCCCTAGGGACTAACACAGATACGCAGTATTTT. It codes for CAIRDALGTNTDTQYF.

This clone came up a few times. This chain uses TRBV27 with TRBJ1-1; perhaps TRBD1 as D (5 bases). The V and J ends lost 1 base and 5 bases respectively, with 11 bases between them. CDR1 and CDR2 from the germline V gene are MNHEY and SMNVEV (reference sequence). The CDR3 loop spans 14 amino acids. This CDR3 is CASSLLDKGTEAFF. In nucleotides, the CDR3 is TGTGCCAGCAGTTTATTGGACAAAGGGACTGAAGCTTTCTTT.

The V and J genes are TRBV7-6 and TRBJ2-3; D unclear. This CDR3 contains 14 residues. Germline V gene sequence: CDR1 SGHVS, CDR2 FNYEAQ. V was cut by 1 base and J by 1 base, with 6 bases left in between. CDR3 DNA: TGTGCCAGCAGCTTAGTATTAGGCACAGATACGCAGTATTTT. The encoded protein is CASSLVLGTDTQYF. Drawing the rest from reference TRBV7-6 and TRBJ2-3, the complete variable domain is GAGVSQSPRYKVTKRGQDVALRCDPISGHVSLYWYRQALGQGPEFLTYFNYEAQQDKSGLPNDRFSAERPEGSISTLTIQRTEQRDSAMYRCASSLVLGTDTQYFGPGTRLTVL.

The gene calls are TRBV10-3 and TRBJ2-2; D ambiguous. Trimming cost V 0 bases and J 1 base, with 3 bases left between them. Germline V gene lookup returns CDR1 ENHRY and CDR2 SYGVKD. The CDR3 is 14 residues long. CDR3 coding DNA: TGTGCCATCAGTGAGTCAAGGAACACCGGGGAGCTGTTTTTT. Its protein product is CAISESRNTGELFF.

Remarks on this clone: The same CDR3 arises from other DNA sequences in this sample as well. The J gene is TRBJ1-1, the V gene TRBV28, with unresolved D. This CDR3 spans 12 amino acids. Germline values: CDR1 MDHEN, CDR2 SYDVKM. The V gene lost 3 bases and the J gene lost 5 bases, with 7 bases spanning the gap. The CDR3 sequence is CASSLGWTEAFF. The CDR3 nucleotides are TGTGCCAGCAGTTTGGGATGGACTGAAGCTTTCTTT.

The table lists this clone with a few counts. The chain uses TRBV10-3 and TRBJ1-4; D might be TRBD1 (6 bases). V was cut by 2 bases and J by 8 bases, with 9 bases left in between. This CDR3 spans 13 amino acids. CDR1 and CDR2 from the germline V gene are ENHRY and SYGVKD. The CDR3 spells CAISEGDNEKLFF. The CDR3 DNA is TGTGCCATCAGTGAGGGGGACAACGAAAAACTGTTTTTT.

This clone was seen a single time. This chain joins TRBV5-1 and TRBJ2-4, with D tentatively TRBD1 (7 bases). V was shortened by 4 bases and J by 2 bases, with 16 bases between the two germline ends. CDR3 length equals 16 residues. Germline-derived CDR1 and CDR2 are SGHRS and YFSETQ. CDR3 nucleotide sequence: TGCGCCAGCAGCCCCGGAGGGGGCGGGACCAAAAACATTCAGTACTTC. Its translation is CASSPGGGGTKNIQYF.

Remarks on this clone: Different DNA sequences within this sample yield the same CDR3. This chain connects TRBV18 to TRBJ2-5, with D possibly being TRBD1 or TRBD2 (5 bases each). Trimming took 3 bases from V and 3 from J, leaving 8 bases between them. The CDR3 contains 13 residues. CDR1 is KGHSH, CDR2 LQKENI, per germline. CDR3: CASSPRDEETQYF. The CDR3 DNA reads TGTGCCAGCTCACCCCGGGACGAAGAGACCCAGTACTTC.

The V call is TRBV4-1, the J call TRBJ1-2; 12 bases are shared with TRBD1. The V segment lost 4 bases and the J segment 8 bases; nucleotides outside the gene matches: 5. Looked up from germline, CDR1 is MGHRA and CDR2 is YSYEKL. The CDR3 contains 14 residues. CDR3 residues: CASSRGQGAEGYTF. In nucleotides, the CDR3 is TGCGCCAGCAGCCGGGGACAGGGGGCGGAGGGCTACACCTTC.

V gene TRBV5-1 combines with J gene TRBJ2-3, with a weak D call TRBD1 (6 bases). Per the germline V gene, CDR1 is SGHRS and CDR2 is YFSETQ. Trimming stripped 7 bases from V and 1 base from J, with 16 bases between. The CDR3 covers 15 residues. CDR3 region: CASRTTGQGTDTQYF. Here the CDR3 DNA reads TGCGCCAGCCGAACAACGGGACAAGGCACAGATACGCAGTATTTT.

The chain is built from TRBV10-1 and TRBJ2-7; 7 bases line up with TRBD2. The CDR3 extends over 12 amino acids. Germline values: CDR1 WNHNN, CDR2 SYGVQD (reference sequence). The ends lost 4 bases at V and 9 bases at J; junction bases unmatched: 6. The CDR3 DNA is TGCGCCAGCAGTGCGGCGGGAGCAGTGCAGTACTTC. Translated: CASSAAGAVQYF.

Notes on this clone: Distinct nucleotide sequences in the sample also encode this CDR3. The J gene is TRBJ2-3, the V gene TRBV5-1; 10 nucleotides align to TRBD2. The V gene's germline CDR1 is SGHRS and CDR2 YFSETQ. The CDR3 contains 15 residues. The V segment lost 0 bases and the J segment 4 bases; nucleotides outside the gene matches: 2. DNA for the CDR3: TGCGCCAGCAGCTTGGGGACTAGCGGATCAGATACGCAGTATTTT. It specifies CASSLGTSGSDTQYF. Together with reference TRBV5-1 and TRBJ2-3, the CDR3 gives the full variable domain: KAGVTQTPRYLIKTRGQQVTLSCSPISGHRSVSWYQQTPGQGLQFLFEYFSETQRNKGNFPGRFSGRQFSNSRSEMNVSTLELGDSALYLCASSLGTSGSDTQYFGPGTRLTVL.

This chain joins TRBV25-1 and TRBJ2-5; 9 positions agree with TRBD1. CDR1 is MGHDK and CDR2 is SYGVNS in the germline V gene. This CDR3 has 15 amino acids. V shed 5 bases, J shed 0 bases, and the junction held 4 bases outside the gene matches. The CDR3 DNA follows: TGTGCCAGCAGTCACCGGACAGGGGACCAAGAGACCCAGTACTTC. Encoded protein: CASSHRTGDQETQYF.

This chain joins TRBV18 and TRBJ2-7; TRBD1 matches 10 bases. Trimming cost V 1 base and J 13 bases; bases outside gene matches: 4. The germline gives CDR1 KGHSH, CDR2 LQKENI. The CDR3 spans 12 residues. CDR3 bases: TGTGCCAGCTCACCACGCCGGGACAGGGGTTACTTC. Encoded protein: CASSPRRDRGYF.

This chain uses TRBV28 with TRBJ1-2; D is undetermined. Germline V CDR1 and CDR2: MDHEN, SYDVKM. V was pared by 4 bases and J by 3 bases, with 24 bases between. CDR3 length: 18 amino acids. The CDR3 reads CASSSIPPLVRVDYGYTF. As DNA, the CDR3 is TGTGCCAGCAGTTCTATACCCCCTCTTGTGAGGGTGGACTATGGCTACACCTTC.

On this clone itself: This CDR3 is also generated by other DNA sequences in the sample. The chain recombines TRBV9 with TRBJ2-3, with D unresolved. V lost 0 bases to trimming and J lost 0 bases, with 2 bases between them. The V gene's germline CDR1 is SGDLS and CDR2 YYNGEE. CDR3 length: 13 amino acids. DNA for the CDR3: TGTGCCAGCAGCGTAGACAGCACAGATACGCAGTATTTT. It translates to CASSVDSTDTQYF.